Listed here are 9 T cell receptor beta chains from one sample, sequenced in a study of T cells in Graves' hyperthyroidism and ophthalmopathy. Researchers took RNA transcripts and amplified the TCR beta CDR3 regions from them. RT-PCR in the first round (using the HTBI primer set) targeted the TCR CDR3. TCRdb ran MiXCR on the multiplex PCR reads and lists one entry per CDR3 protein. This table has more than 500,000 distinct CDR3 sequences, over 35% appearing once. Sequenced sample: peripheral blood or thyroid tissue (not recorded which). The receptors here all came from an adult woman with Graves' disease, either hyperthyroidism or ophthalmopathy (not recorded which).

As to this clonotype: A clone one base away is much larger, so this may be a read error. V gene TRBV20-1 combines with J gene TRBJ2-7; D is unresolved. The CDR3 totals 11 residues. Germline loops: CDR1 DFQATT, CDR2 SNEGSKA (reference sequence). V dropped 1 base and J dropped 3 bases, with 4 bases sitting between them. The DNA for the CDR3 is TGCAGTGCTAGAGTTGTCTACGAGCAGTACTTC. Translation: CSARVVYEQYF.

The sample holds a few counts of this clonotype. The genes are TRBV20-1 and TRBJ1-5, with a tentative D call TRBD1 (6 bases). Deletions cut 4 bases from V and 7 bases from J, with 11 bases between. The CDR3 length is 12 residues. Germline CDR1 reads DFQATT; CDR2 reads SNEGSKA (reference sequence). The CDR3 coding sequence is TGCAGTGCTAAGACAGGTCTCCAGCCCCAGCATTTT. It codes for CSAKTGLQPQHF.

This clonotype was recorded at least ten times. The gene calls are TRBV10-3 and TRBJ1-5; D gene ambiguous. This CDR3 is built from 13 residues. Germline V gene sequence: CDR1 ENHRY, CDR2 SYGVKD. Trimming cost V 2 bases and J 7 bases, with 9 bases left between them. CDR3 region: CAISETVHQPQHF. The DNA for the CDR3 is TGTGCCATCAGTGAGACAGTACACCAGCCCCAGCATTTT.

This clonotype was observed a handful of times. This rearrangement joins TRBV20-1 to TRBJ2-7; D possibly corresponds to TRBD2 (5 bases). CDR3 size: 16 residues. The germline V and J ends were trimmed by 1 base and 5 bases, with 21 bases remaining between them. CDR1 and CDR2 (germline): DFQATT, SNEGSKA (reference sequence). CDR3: CSARVAAPLATHEQYF. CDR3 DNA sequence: TGCAGTGCTAGAGTGGCGGCCCCCCTAGCAACCCACGAGCAGTACTTC.

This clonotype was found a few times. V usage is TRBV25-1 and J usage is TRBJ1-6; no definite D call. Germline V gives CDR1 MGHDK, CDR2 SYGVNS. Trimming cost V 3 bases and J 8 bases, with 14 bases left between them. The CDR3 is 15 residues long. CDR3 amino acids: CASSDKKWVDSPLHF. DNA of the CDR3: TGTGCCAGCAGTGATAAGAAGTGGGTGGATTCACCCCTCCACTTT.

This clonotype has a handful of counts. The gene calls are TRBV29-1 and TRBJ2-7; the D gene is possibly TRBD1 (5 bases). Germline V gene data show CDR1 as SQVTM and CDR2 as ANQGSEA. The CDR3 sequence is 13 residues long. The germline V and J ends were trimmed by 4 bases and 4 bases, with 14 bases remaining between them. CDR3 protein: CSVGGPGAYEQYF. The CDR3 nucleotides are TGCAGCGTTGGTGGGCCTGGGGCTTACGAGCAGTACTTC.

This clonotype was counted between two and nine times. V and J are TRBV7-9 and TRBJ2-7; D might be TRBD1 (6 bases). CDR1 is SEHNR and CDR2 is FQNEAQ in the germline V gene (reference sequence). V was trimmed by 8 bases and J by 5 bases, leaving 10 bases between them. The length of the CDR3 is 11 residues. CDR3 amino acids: CASQQGDEQYF. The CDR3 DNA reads TGTGCCAGCCAACAGGGTGACGAGCAGTACTTC.

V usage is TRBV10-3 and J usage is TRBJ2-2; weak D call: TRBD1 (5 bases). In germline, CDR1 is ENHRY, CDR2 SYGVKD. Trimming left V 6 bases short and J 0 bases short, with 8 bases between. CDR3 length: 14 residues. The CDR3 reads CAIRDTTNTGELFF. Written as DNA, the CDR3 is TGTGCCATCAGGGACACCACGAACACCGGGGAGCTGTTTTTT.

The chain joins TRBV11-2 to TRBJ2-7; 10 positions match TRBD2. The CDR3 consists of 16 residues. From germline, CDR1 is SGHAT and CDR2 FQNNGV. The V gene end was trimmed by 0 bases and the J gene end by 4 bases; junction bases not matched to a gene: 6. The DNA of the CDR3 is TGTGCCAGCAGCTTAGACCCTAGCGGGAGCTCGTACGAGCAGTACTTC. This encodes CASSLDPSGSSYEQYF.